Below, 8 T cell receptor beta chains from the same sample are listed, as sequenced in a study of regulatory T cells in long-lasting Graves disease. The time point is: newly diagnosed GD, antithyroid drugs for less than 3 months. The TCR library was prepared using RNA isolated from PBMCs. Building of the TCR beta libraries involved iRepertoire HTBI primers and Arm-PCR of CDR3 regions. TCRdb fed the multiplex PCR reads into MiXCR, producing one record per CDR3 protein. The profile covers roughly 440,000 distinct CDR3 sequences, with 16% appearing a single time and about 23% taken by the ten largest. A further study also used this sample, focusing on T cells in Graves' hyperthyroidism and ophthalmopathy.

Sequencing used peripheral blood mononuclear cells (PBMCs), obtained at new diagnosis, from a patient treated with antithyroid drugs. All receptors come from a woman aged 18 to 35 with Graves disease.

This chain joins TRBV14 and TRBJ2-7, with TRBD1 as a possible D gene (6 bases). CDR1 and CDR2 from the germline V gene are SGHDN and FVKESK. CDR3 length: 15 amino acids. The germline V and J ends were trimmed by 3 bases and 1 base, with 13 bases remaining between them. DNA for the CDR3: TGTGCCAGCAGCCAGGGCAGGGGTGGTTCCTACGAGCAGTACTTC. This gives the protein CASSQGRGGSYEQYF.

At least ten counts were recorded for this clonotype. V is TRBV6-2 or TRBV6-3 and J is TRBJ2-1; D remains ambiguous. The CDR3 spans 13 residues. Trimming shortened V by 7 bases and J by 5 bases, and 12 bases separated the two germline ends. Germline CDR1 reads MNHEY; CDR2 reads SVGEGT. The CDR3 protein is CASTPGRHNEQFF. CDR3 coding DNA: TGTGCCAGCACCCCCGGGCGGCACAATGAGCAGTTCTTC.

CDR3 coding DNA: TGCAGCGCCGGGACTAGTAAGCGGTTCTTC. Its translation: CSAGTSKRFF. The chain recombines TRBV29-1 with TRBJ2-1; 8 bases line up with TRBD2. This CDR3 is 10 amino acids long. V trimming: 7 bases; J trimming: 15 bases; junction bases outside the gene matches: 8. Germline-derived CDR1 and CDR2 are SQVTM and ANQGSEA.

The V gene is TRBV27, the J gene TRBJ2-7, with TRBD2 as a possible D gene (7 bases). Germline CDR1 and CDR2: MNHEY and SMNVEV (reference sequence). The CDR3 is 13 residues long. Trimming stripped 1 base from V and 7 bases from J, with 11 bases between. CDR3 sequence reads: CASSLLGGREQYF. CDR3 nucleotides: TGTGCCAGCAGTTTATTGGGGGGGCGGGAGCAGTACTTC.

Concerning this clonotype: A much larger clone lies a single base off, so this may be a read error. The chain carries TRBV20-1 and TRBJ2-7; the D gene is possibly TRBD2 (6 bases). CDR3 length: 14 amino acids. The germline V gene has CDR1 DFQATT and CDR2 SNEGSKA (reference sequence). The CDR3 nucleotides read TGCAGTGCTAGAGATCTGACAGCGGACTACGAGCATTACTTC. Its translation: CSARDLTADYEHYF.

The genes are TRBV6-5 and TRBJ1-3, with a tentative D call TRBD1 (6 bases). Trimming pared 0 bases from V and 0 bases from J, leaving 9 bases between. The germline CDR1 and CDR2 sequences are MNHEY and SVGAGI. This CDR3 spans 16 amino acids. Here the CDR3 DNA reads TGTGCCAGCAGTTACTCGAGGGGGAACTCTGGAAACACCATATATTTT. The encoded protein is CASSYSRGNSGNTIYF.

This rearrangement joins TRBV18 to TRBJ1-4; 10 bases are shared with TRBD1. The trim removed 3 bases at V and 7 bases at J, leaving 5 bases unmatched. This CDR3 comprises 15 residues. The germline gives CDR1 KGHSH, CDR2 LQKENI. CDR3 coding DNA: TGTGCCAGCTCACCTTCCGGGACAGGGGTTGAAAAACTGTTTTTT. This translates into CASSPSGTGVEKLFF.

This clonotype was seen repeatedly, ten times or more. This chain uses TRBV12-3 or TRBV12-4 with TRBJ2-3, with D perhaps TRBD1 (5 bases). The CDR3 loop spans 16 amino acids. V dropped 6 bases and J dropped 0 bases, with 16 bases sitting between them. This CDR3 reads CASSPIQGFSTDTQYF. The CDR3 coding sequence is TGTGCCAGCAGCCCCATCCAGGGATTTAGCACAGATACGCAGTATTTT.